The rows below give T cell receptor beta chains drawn from one sample of a study of blood T cell repertoires in COVID-19. Generated by immunoSEQ multiplex PCR, the TCRdb table keeps only in-frame clones and is missing some. Among about 160,000 clones listed, 80% to 90% were seen once. Specimen: peripheral blood. Source of these receptors: a woman aged 55-70 years who had recovered from COVID-19. Each CDR3 is given with its conserved first and last residue. Fields, in order: V gene, D gene, clone size, J gene, CDR3 DNA, CDR3 protein. D genes are given only for firm matches. Rows may omit the clone size; those that give it use once, few, many or a size class.

>TRBV28|-|-|TRBJ2-3
TGTGCCAGCAGTTCAGGGTATCCCACAGATACGCAGTATTTT
CASSSGYPTDTQYF
>TRBV6-2/TRBV6-3|TRBD1|-|TRBJ1-5
TGTGCCAGCAGTTACACAGGGGATCAGCCCCAGCATTTT
CASSYTGDQPQHF
>TRBV15|-|-|TRBJ1-4
TGTGCCACCAGCAGAGGGGCAGGGAACGAAAAACTGTTTTTT
CATSRGAGNEKLFF
>TRBV7-2|-|-|TRBJ2-1
TGTGCCAGCAGCTTATCTTTCGGGATCCACAATGAGCAGTTCTTC
CASSLSFGIHNEQFF
>TRBV28|TRBD2|-|TRBJ2-5
TGTGCCAGCATAGGGCGGGGGGGAACGGAGACCCAGTACTTC
CASIGRGGTETQYF
>TRBV2|-|-|TRBJ1-1
TGTGCCAGCAGTTTTGGAGGACTCTCGAACACTGAAGCTTTCTTT
CASSFGGLSNTEAFF
>TRBV12-3/TRBV12-4|-|-|TRBJ2-2
TGTGCCAGCAGCCAGAAGAACACCGGGGAGCTGTTTTTT
CASSQKNTGELFF
>TRBV5-4|-|-|TRBJ2-3
TGTGCCAGCAGCGACGGGACACCTAACACAGATACGCAGTATTTT
CASSDGTPNTDTQYF
>TRBV4-1|-|once|TRBJ1-6
TGCGCCAGCAGCTACAGCCCGGCGGGATCACCCCTCCACTTT
CASSYSPAGSPLHF
>TRBV28|TRBD1|-|TRBJ1-1
TGTGCCAGCAGTTTCCCCGGACAGGGACTGAACACTGAAGCTTTCTTT
CASSFPGQGLNTEAFF
>TRBV5-1|TRBD1|-|TRBJ1-1
TGCGCCAGCAGACCCGTGGCAGGGGGGTTTGAAGCTTTCTTT
CASRPVAGGFEAFF
>TRBV5-1|TRBD1|-|TRBJ2-3
TGCGCCAGCAGCCCACCCCGGACAGGGGGCCCAGATACGCAGTATTTT
CASSPPRTGGPDTQYF
>TRBV6-1|-|-|TRBJ1-5
TGTGCCAGCAGTGAAGCACGGCCAGGGTACGGGCAGCCCCAGCATTTT
CASSEARPGYGQPQHF
>TRBV18|-|-|TRBJ2-3
TGTGCCAGCTCACCACGCCTCTCAACCGGGGGTAGCACAGATACGCAGTATTTT
CASSPRLSTGGSTDTQYF
>TRBV28|-|-|TRBJ2-4
TGTGCCAGCAGTCCCCAGGGGACCATAGCCAAAAACATTCAGTACTTC
CASSPQGTIAKNIQYF
>TRBV19|TRBD1|-|TRBJ1-2
TGTGCCAGTAGTACCTCCGGGCAGGGGGGTAACTATGGCTACACCTTC
CASSTSGQGGNYGYTF
>TRBV7-7|TRBD2|-|TRBJ2-1
TGTGCCAGCAGCCAAGGACTAGCGGGCATCAATGAGCAGTTCTTC
CASSQGLAGINEQFF
>TRBV7-9|TRBD1|-|TRBJ2-7
TGTGCCAGCAGCTTAGGGACAGGCACCATTTACGAGCAGTACTTC
CASSLGTGTIYEQYF
>TRBV2|-|once|TRBJ1-2
TGTGCCAGCAGGACAGACGTGCTCGACGGCTACACCTTC
CASRTDVLDGYTF
>TRBV6-5|-|-|TRBJ1-5
TGTGCCAGCGCGGGGGGCGGCAATCAGCCCCAGCATTTT
CASAGGGNQPQHF
>TRBV19|TRBD1|-|TRBJ1-2
TGTGCCAGTAGTAGGTACGGGACAGGGGTTCATGGCTACACCTTC
CASSRYGTGVHGYTF
>TRBV3-1/TRBV3-2|-|few|TRBJ1-3
TGTGCCAGCAGCCCATGGGAGAGTGGAAACACCATATATTTT
CASSPWESGNTIYF
>TRBV27|-|-|TRBJ1-2
TGTGCCAGCAGGGCCAGGACCCTCCGGGAGAACTATGGCTACACCTTC
CASRARTLRENYGYTF
>TRBV5-1|-|-|TRBJ1-2
TGCGCCAGCAGCTCGGAACCTAACCAGGGTTATGGCTACACCTTC
CASSSEPNQGYGYTF
>TRBV11-2|TRBD2|-|TRBJ2-1
TGTGCCAGCAGCCAGGGACTAGTCAATGAGCAGTTCTTC
CASSQGLVNEQFF
>TRBV7-9|TRBD2|-|TRBJ2-1
TGTGCCAGCAGCTTAGCATTGGCGGGGGTTTACAATGAGCAGTTCTTC
CASSLALAGVYNEQFF
>TRBV6-6|-|-|TRBJ1-4
TGTGCCAGCAGTAACGGACAGATCTCAACTAATGAAAAACTGTTTTTT
CASSNGQISTNEKLFF
>TRBV25-1|TRBD2|-|TRBJ2-2
TGTGCCAGCAGTGAATGGACGACTAGCGTCACCGGGGAGCTGTTTTTT
CASSEWTTSVTGELFF
>TRBV5-4|TRBD1|-|TRBJ1-1
TGTGCCAGCAGCCCCGGAGGGGGCGGGGCGAGGACTGAAGCTTTCTTT
CASSPGGGGARTEAFF
>TRBV5-1|TRBD2|-|TRBJ2-5
TGCGCCAGCAGCTTGGAAGGGACTAGCGGGTTCGAGACCCAGTACTTC
CASSLEGTSGFETQYF
>TRBV6-2/TRBV6-3|TRBD1|-|TRBJ2-7
TGTGCCAGCAGTTACGGGGCAGGGGGTGGCTACGAGCAGTACTTC
CASSYGAGGGYEQYF
>TRBV28|TRBD1|many|TRBJ2-7
TGTGCCAGCAGTTCCACAGACAGGGCTAAGCAGTACTTC
CASSSTDRAKQYF
>TRBV7-9|-|-|TRBJ2-3
TGTGCCAGCAGCTCCCTAGAAACAGATACGCAGTATTTT
CASSSLETDTQYF
>TRBV10-3|TRBD2|-|TRBJ2-1
TGTGCCATCAACCAGAAAAGGACTAGCGGGGGGCATAGCTCCTACAATGAGCAGTTCTTC
CAINQKRTSGGHSSYNEQFF
>TRBV28|-|-|TRBJ2-5
TGTGCCAGCTTTGGACGGGGAAGGAAGGGAGAGACCCAGTACTTC
CASFGRGRKGETQYF
>TRBV7-9|TRBD2|-|TRBJ2-1
TGTGCCAGCAGCTCTAGGACTAGCGGCGTGAATGAGCAGTTCTTC
CASSSRTSGVNEQFF
>TRBV7-2|-|-|TRBJ2-4
TGTGCCAGCTCGGCTAGCGAGAGAGGCATTCAGTACTTC
CASSASERGIQYF
>TRBV3-1/TRBV3-2|-|few|TRBJ1-1
TGTGCCAGCAGCCAAATGGACAGGAACACTGAAGCTTTCTTT
CASSQMDRNTEAFF
>TRBV6-5|-|once|TRBJ1-1
TGTGCCAGCAGGTCGGGGGACCGAATCACTGAAGCTTTCTTT
CASRSGDRITEAFF
>TRBV5-5|TRBD1|-|TRBJ1-2
TGTGCCAGCAGCTCCAGGGCTACTGGGACAGGGCTCTATGGCTACACCTTC
CASSSRATGTGLYGYTF
>TRBV11-1|TRBD2|-|TRBJ2-1
TGTGCCAGCAGCTCTACAGCGGGGGGTTCCTACAATGAGCAGTTCTTC
CASSSTAGGSYNEQFF
>TRBV29-1|-|-|TRBJ2-3
TGCAGCGTTGAAGTTCCTCCCGGCAGGGGCCTCACAGATACGCAGTATTTT
CSVEVPPGRGLTDTQYF
>TRBV3-1/TRBV3-2|-|-|TRBJ1-1
TGTGCCAGCAGCCAACCACCGGGGGTGTTGGACACTGAAGCTTTCTTT
CASSQPPGVLDTEAFF
>TRBV19|TRBD1|-|TRBJ1-1
TGTGCCAGCCGGGACAGGACGAACACTGAAGCTTTCTTT
CASRDRTNTEAFF
>TRBV9|-|-|TRBJ1-4
TGTGCCAGCAGCCCTTCCTTTGGGCGGACAAGGCGGAATGAAAAACTGTTTTTT
CASSPSFGRTRRNEKLFF
>TRBV3-1/TRBV3-2|-|-|TRBJ1-1
TGTGCCAGCAGCCTCGGGGGTCTATACACTGAAGCTTTCTTT
CASSLGGLYTEAFF